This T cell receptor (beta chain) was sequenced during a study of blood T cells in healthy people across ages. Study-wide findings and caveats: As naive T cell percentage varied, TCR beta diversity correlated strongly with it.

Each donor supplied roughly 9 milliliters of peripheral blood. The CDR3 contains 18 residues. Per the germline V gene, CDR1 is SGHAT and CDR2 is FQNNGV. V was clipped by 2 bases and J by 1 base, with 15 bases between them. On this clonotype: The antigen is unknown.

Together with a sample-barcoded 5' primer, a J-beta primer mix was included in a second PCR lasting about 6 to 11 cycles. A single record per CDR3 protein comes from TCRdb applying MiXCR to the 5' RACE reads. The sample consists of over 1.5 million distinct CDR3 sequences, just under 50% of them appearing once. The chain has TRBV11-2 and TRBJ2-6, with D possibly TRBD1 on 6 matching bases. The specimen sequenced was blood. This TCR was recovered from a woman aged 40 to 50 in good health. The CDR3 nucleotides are TGTGCCAGCAGCTTATATACAGGGAAATTGTCTGGGGCCAACGTCCTGACTTTC. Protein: CASSLYTGKLSGANVLTF.